These 10 T cell receptor beta chains were sequenced from one sample in a study of Tregs in tolerant kidney transplant recipients. The nonmyeloablative bone marrow transplants came from related graft donors, with transient mixed chimerism. Sequencing used immunoSEQ multiplex PCR; TCRdb keeps in-frame clones, though not all of them. The sample has tens of thousands of clones; 91% are singletons. Sample: CD4+ T cells from blood (PBMCs), taken 24 months after the transplant. Source of these receptors: a human patient who received a combined kidney and bone marrow transplant. Some T cells may arise from the graft donor.

This clone occurred a few times. In DNA form, the CDR3 reads TGTGCCAGCGGCGGGAGCGGGGCGAACACCGGGGAGCTGTTTTTT. Its translation: CASGGSGANTGELFF. The chain links TRBV2 to TRBJ2-2, with 7 bases matching TRBD2. V lost 8 bases to trimming and J lost 0 bases; unmatched junction nucleotides: 6. The CDR3 extends over 15 amino acids. Germline V CDR1 and CDR2: SNHLY, FYNNEI. Full variable domain (remainder filled in from reference TRBV2 and TRBJ2-2): EPEVTQTPSHQVTQMGQEVILRCVPISNHLYFYWYRQILGQKVEFLVSFYNNEISEKSEIFDDQFSVERPDGSNFTLKIRSTKLEDSAMYFCASGGSGANTGELFFGEGSRLTVL.

This clone has more than one count but fewer than ten. The rearrangement links TRBV6-6 to TRBJ1-4; D ambiguous. The CDR3 covers 14 residues. The germline CDR1 and CDR2 sequences are MNHNY and SVGAGI (reference sequence). With 2 bases removed from V and 11 bases from J, the gap between germline ends came to 15 bases. The CDR3 bases are TGTGCCAGCAGTTACGATTCTCAGACTGGGAAACTGTTTTTT. It is translated as CASSYDSQTGKLFF.

This chain uses TRBV6-5 with TRBJ1-2; tentatively, D is TRBD1 (5 bases). Trimming pared 6 bases from V and 7 bases from J, leaving 6 bases between. CDR1 and CDR2 from the germline V gene are MNHEY and SVGAGI. The CDR3 covers 10 residues. CDR3 nucleotides: TGTGCCAGCAGGCAGGGTGGCTACACCTTC. It translates to CASRQGGYTF.

The chain carries TRBV7-2 and TRBJ2-1; D is ambiguous. V was cut by 2 bases and J by 12 bases, with 17 bases left in between. The germline CDR1 and CDR2 sequences are SGHTA and FQGNSA. CDR3 length: 14 amino acids. CDR3 loop: CASSLPAPGPRQFF. The CDR3 nucleotides are TGTGCCAGCAGCTTACCCGCCCCAGGCCCGAGGCAGTTCTTC. The full variable domain, with the rest looked up from reference TRBV7-2 and TRBJ2-1, is GAGVSQSPSNKVTEKGKDVELRCDPISGHTALYWYRQSLGQGLEFLIYFQGNSAPDKSGLPSDRFSAERTGGSVSTLTIQRTQQEDSAVYLCASSLPAPGPRQFFGPGTRLTVL.

DNA for the CDR3: TGTGCCAGCAGCTTCTATTTTCGGGTCCTCACAGATACGCAGTATTTT. Its translation is CASSFYFRVLTDTQYF. The V and J genes are TRBV7-8 and TRBJ2-3; D unclear. The germline V gene encodes CDR1 SGHVS and CDR2 FQNEAQ. The germline V and J ends were trimmed by 3 bases and 2 bases, with 15 bases remaining between them. This CDR3 spans 16 amino acids.

This sequence joins TRBV6-6 and TRBJ2-7; TRBD1 matches at 7 bases. The CDR3 covers 15 residues. V shed 2 bases, J shed 0 bases, and the junction held 4 bases outside the gene matches. The germline CDR1 and CDR2 sequences are MNHNY and SVGAGI (reference sequence). Written as DNA, the CDR3 is TGTGCCAGCAGTTACGGGACAGAGGTCTCCTACGAGCAGTACTTC. Protein product: CASSYGTEVSYEQYF.

The chain links TRBV7-2 to TRBJ2-7; 9 bases agree with TRBD2. Germline CDR1 reads SGHTA; CDR2 reads FQGNSA. The CDR3 has 15 residues. Trimming removed 1 base from V and 4 bases from J; junction bases left unmatched: 5. CDR3 loop: CASSLELAGSYEQYF. The CDR3 nucleotides are TGTGCCAGCAGCTTAGAACTAGCGGGTTCTTACGAGCAGTACTTC.

This chain joins TRBV11-3 and TRBJ2-1; TRBD1 might be the D (6 bases). Trimming removed 0 bases at V and 4 bases at J, with 7 bases between. Germline loops: CDR1 SGHNT, CDR2 YENEEA. The CDR3 is made up of 14 amino acids. Here the CDR3 reads CASSLDRGYNEQFF. The CDR3 bases are TGTGCCAGCAGCTTAGACAGGGGATACAATGAGCAGTTCTTC.

V usage is TRBV5-5 and J usage is TRBJ1-2; 9 bases map to TRBD1. Trimming took 4 bases from V and 10 from J; bases not matched to a gene: 11. CDR1 is SGHKS and CDR2 is YYEKEE in the germline V gene (reference sequence). The CDR3 is made up of 14 amino acids. CDR3: CASSQPTGGQDYTF. The CDR3 DNA sequence: TGTGCCAGCAGCCAACCGACAGGGGGACAAGACTACACCTTC.

The chain joins TRBV4-2 to TRBJ2-1, with TRBD1 identical over 8 bases. CDR3 length: 16 amino acids. V gave up 1 base and J gave up 7 bases; unmatched junction bases: 9. Germline CDR1 and CDR2: LGHNA and YNFKEQ. The CDR3 nucleotides read TGTGCCAGCAGCCAAGTTCAACGGACAGGGTCGAATGAGCAGTTCTTC. Residues: CASSQVQRTGSNEQFF.